This T cell receptor (beta chain) was documented in a study of shared clonotypes between healthy human individuals. CDR3 length: 19 amino acids. The junction had 5 bases not matched to a gene; V was cut back by 0 bases and J by 0 bases. Germline CDR1 reads SGDLS; CDR2 reads YYNGEE. Naive CD8 cells comprised CD45RO-negative, CCR7-positively selected cells, excluding terminally differentiated effector memory CD45RA+ cells. The data were produced by immunoSEQ multiplex PCR, yet TCRdb's version contains in-frame clones alone and is incomplete. The sample gives 450,000 to 700,000 clones, 95% to 96% of which show up once; about 0.11% is in the top ten.

Sequences were obtained from naive CD8+ T cells sorted from blood. The V gene is TRBV9, the J gene TRBJ2-1; 14 nucleotides agree with TRBD2. This TCR was sampled from a woman aged 25 to 39 in good health. The CDR3 DNA is TGTGCCAGCAGCGTAGTAGGGGGGACTAGCGGGAGCTCCTACAATGAGCAGTTCTTC. It codes for CASSVVGGTSGSSYNEQFF.